This TCR beta chain stems from a study of cytomegalovirus exposure and HLA in healthy donors (dated by TCRdb to 2017 to 2019). Background for the entire study: According to an earlier analysis of around 600 of the donors, about 170 million T cells yielded 117 million unique TCR beta sequences and about 300 Gb of sequence data. Donor age, sex, ethnicity and CMV serostatus were collected together with the repertoire data. The study combined high-throughput TCR immunosequencing, statistical association of individual TCRs with disease status, and machine learning to predict cytomegalovirus infection status. Genome-wide SNP genotypes for about three fifths of the roughly 670 donors were used in a later genetic analysis, which treated that subset as a discovery cohort. All discovery cohort repertoires had been generated using a single sequencing platform. The study aimed to test whether signatures of past pathogen exposure could be identified by cataloging public T cell receptors. The genetic ancestry cluster associated with self-reported Caucasian donors included roughly four fifths of the roughly 400 genotyped donors. HLA typing included class I and class II loci at four-digit resolution. Using immunosequencing, the study profiled T cell repertoires from fewer than 850 subjects and related those repertoires to cytomegalovirus serostatus. An early release that covered about 600 HLA-typed donors contained approximately 300 gigabases of sequencing data and tens of millions of unique TCR sequences. About five DR-DQ haplotypes were treated as single units for association and clustering because of strong linkage in the cohort. In an earlier analysis of over 550 of the donors, high-throughput TCR beta sequencing was used to judge whether each TCR beta V gene segment behaved as functional or pseudogenic. Among 300 to 500 genotyped donors of the cohort, an average of around 250,000 unique TCR beta nucleotide sequences was sequenced per donor, of which about 19% were non-productive. Typing coverage differed by locus: A, B, C, DRB1 and DQB1 were typed in about 620-630 donors, DQA1 in 522, DPA1 in around 610, and DPB1 in 450 to 480. To study patterns of TCR occurrence, a later analysis re-analyzed previously published TCR beta repertoires from 666 donors and added high-resolution HLA genotyping. A separate validation cohort of roughly 130 different subjects was used in addition to the roughly 700-subject first cohort. Rather than drawing on any new phenotypic data, the later analysis identified candidate immune exposures from TCR beta sequences and the way those sequences occurred across donors. Results and caveats for the whole study, not just this receptor: A total of fewer than 200 TCR beta chains were listed by the study as associated with cytomegalovirus. Broadly in line with IMGT annotations, most TCR beta V segments showed up in productive rearrangements about 90% or about 30% of the time in an earlier analysis of a few hundred of the donors. While some public TCRs were present in many individuals, most TCR sequences turned up only very rarely across donors. The only immune exposure information available for the cohort was CMV serostatus. Because HLA typing was missing for some donors at each locus, association tests included only the typed subset. When HLA alleles, especially DR and DQ, strongly co-occurred, attributing TCR associations to individual alleles was difficult. A later analysis found that most CMV-associated TCR beta chains appeared HLA-restricted, with HLA associations seemingly driven largely by CMV exposure. This cohort had only TCR beta chains sequenced, and the lack of alpha or paired-chain data limited which features could be detected. A later genetic analysis associated a missense DCLRE1C variant with V-gene and J-gene trimming of TCR beta chains, and an independent cohort replicated the association. Linkage disequilibrium might explain the correlated functional status among segregating V segments, but an unknown experimental factor could not be ruled out. According to a later genetic analysis, donors in an Asian-associated ancestry cluster had fewer N-insertions in productive TCRs than the approximately 610-donor mean. In a later analysis, HLA-associated TCR beta chains were found to be more clonally expanded and to have lower generation probabilities than equally common non-associated chains. A further reported finding was that TCR beta sequences accurately predicted the HLA-A and HLA-B alleles for most subjects in the first cohort. A later analysis associated about 17,000 TCR beta sequences with specific HLA alleles at a false discovery rate of 0.05. In a later analysis, TCR association rates were found to vary across HLA loci, with the most associated TCRs seen for DRB1 alleles and the fewest for HLA-C alleles. Some IMGT-functional V segments, including TRBV6-2 and TRBV6-3, could not be told apart with the 87-base-pair reads, so those segments were excluded. The classifier was reported to diagnose cytomegalovirus status with high specificity and sensitivity in both the original and validation cohorts. Sequencing depth was assumed to be roughly uniform across donors in the presence/absence analyses, though that assumption may not hold. The sequencing pipeline was judged likely to have produced a cluster of highly shared sequence variants as a technical artifact. It was suggested by the authors that the approach could potentially be generalized to other disease states and immunological phenotypes. In a later analysis, several top co-occurrence clusters were reported to appear linked to parvovirus B19, influenza, CMV and Epstein-Barr virus. A few of the identified cytomegalovirus-associated TCR beta chains were confirmed in vitro to be specific for cytomegalovirus antigens. Because counts were too low, 15 to 20 rarely observed V segments, including chromosome 9 orphons, were excluded from the earlier analysis of 587 of the donors.

Library construction relied on the immunoSEQ multiplex PCR assay. A mixture of 60 forward primers for TCR Vbeta segments and 13 reverse primers for TCR Jbeta segments was used in the multiplex PCR. A multiplex PCR assay on genomic DNA amplified the CDR3 region of rearranged TCR beta genes. The Illumina HiSeq System was used to sequence the amplified TCR beta libraries as 87-base-pair reads. In the paper's pipeline: In a later analysis, 80 million or so unique TCR beta chains were counted across the 500 to 700 repertoires, and roughly 11 million of these chains were shared by at least two donors. Raw reads were error-corrected and collapsed into unique sequences by a nearest-neighbor algorithm in which closely related sequences were merged to remove PCR and sequencing errors. To assign V, D and J gene segments, CDR3 sequences were aligned to IMGT reference sequences. For a sequence to be retained, a match of at least six nucleotides to both a V gene segment and a J gene segment was required. A rearrangement counted as productive if the CDR3 had no stop codons and remained in frame with V and J, and every other rearrangement counted as non-productive. CDR3 was defined by IMGT convention, running from the second conserved V-encoded cysteine to the conserved J-encoded phenylalanine. Sequences without an unambiguous match to a single V gene segment were excluded from the earlier analysis of about 600 of the donors. An earlier analysis of several hundred of the donors called V segments functional above 56.7% productive rearrangements and segregating when the between-donor standard deviation exceeded 5%. To diagnose cytomegalovirus status from the catalog of TCR beta chain sequences, a statistical classification framework was built. In a later analysis, V and J genes were assigned by comparing TCR nucleotide sequences against IMGT/GENE-DB human TR gene sequences. The TCRdist pipeline was used in a later analysis to assign CDR3 sequences and most-parsimonious VDJ recombination scenarios. A later analysis defined each TCR beta chain by its CDR3 amino acid sequence plus V-gene family, and excluded reads lacking a unique V-gene family. In a later analysis, approximately 590 highly shared, low-generation-probability nucleotide sequences were removed to address suspected cross-contamination and a sequencing artifact. For each public chain, a later analysis derived a clonal expansion index from normalized ranks of inferred template counts within each repertoire. In a later analysis, generation probabilities were computed with a VDJ recombination model fitted to out-of-frame rearrangements, and the resulting probabilities were checked against IGoR. Hypergeometric tests were used in a later analysis to score TCR-TCR, TCR-HLA and TCR-CMV co-occurrence, with a repertoire-size bias correction applied to the TCR pairs. A later analysis estimated false discovery rates by permuting HLA or CMV assignments 20 times. In a later analysis, co-occurring TCRs were grouped with DBSCAN, and TCRdist sequence similarity was added when clustering was performed within HLA-allele-positive subsets. For co-occurrence clustering, repertoires with fewer than 30,000 or more than 120,000 public chains were excluded, along with 4 to 6 repertoires with anomalous nucleotide sharing. As stored in TCRdb, this immuneACCESS dataset retains in-frame rearrangements with V and J assigned. A fraction of the clones does not appear; measured against another copy, unresolved V genes explain less than half of the discrepancy, and the remainder lacks a known reason. The D gene and trimming were derived from the DNA, and the V and J assignments and clone size from that table. The sample contains 80,000 to 130,000 clones, around three quarters of them found a single time. Roughly 4% of the sample goes to the ten largest clones.

Comment on this clone: Its antigen is still unknown. Base qualities are missing; no much larger clone stands one base away.

The cohort consisted of hundreds of healthy bone marrow donors. At the time of sampling, all cohort members were nominally healthy, though unrecorded immune exposures were likely present. The donor tested CMV seropositive, placing the donor among the 289 seropositive members of the cohort. Every donor gave a peripheral blood sample, and the peripheral blood mononuclear cells from that sample were used for TCR beta sequencing. Genomic DNA extraction from the blood cell samples was performed with the Qiagen DNeasy Blood Extraction Kit. The junction carries 25 bases between V and J, which are trimmed by 1 base and 4 bases respectively. The CDR3 has 19 amino acids, counting the end cysteine and phenylalanine. CDR3 DNA only is kept here, 57 bases in frame from base 1. CDR1 and CDR2 were assigned from the germline V gene as SGHVS and FQNEAQ.

The TCR sequence derives from a female donor in good health and CMV-seropositive. The specimen sequenced was PBMCs. Recombination joined TRBV7-8 with TRBJ1-2, and perhaps TRBD1 as D gene, on 5 matching bases. The base sequence is TGTGCCAGCAGCTTAGGGGTCGGCAGGGCTCGTCCCAATTCCTATGGCTACACCTTC. Translated, this gives CASSLGVGRARPNSYGYTF.